The present TCR beta chain was sequenced within a study of lymphopenia after photon versus proton radiotherapy. Sequencing was performed with immunoSEQ multiplex PCR; in TCRdb, only in-frame clones are kept and a portion is missing. The table has 89,000 or so clones, around four fifths seen once. About this clone: Its antigen remains unidentified.

Trimming stripped 5 bases from V and 4 bases from J, with 17 bases between. The CDR3 has 15 amino acids. Germline assignment: CDR1 SEHNR and CDR2 FQNEAQ (reference sequence). Findings and limits, study-wide: Photon-treated patients lost naive T cells and TCR diversity; proton-treated stayed stable. After lymphocyte nadir, photon-treated repertoires showed oligoclonal expansion, especially CD8+ Temra. Larger post-nadir TCR diversity loss correlated inversely with survival in deceased patients. Only patients who died were analyzed for survival; proton advantage is unproven.

The TCR was taken from a man aged 60 to 69 with pancreatic cancer. V gene TRBV7-9 combines with J gene TRBJ2-5, with a weak D call TRBD1 (6 bases). The sample here was peripheral blood, taken from a patient treated with proton-based radiotherapy. The CDR3 coding sequence is TGTGCCAGCAGCCTCGGGACACTTAATAGAGAGACCCAGTACTTC. Translating gives CASSLGTLNRETQYF.